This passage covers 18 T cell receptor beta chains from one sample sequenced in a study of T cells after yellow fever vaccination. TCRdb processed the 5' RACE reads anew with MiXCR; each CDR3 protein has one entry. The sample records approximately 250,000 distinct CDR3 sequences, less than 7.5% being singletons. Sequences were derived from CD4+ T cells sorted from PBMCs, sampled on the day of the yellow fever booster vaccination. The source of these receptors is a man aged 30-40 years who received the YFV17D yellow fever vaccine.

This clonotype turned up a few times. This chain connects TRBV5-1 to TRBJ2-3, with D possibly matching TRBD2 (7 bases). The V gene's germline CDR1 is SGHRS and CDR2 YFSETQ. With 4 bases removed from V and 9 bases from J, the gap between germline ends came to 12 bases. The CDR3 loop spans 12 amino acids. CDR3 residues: CASSPAGATQYF. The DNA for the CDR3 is TGCGCCAGCAGCCCGGCGGGGGCGACGCAGTATTTT.

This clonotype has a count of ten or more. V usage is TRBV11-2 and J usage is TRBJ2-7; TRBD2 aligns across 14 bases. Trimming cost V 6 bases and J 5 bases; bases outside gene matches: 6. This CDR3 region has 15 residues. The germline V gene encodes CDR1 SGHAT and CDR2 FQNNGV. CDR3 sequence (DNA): TGTGCCAGCAGAAGACTAGCGGGAGGGCCGCACGAGCAGTACTTC. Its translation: CASRRLAGGPHEQYF.

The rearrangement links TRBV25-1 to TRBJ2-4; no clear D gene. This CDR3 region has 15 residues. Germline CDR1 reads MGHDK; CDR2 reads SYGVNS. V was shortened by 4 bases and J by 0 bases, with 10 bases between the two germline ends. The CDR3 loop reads CASSAPVGAKNIQYF. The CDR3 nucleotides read TGTGCCAGCAGTGCCCCTGTCGGAGCCAAAAACATTCAGTACTTC.

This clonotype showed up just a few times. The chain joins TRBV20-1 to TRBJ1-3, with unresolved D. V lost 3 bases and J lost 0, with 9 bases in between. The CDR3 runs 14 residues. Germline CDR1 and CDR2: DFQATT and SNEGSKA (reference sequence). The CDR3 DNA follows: TGCAGTGCTAGCCCGGAGAGCTCTGGAAACACCATATATTTT. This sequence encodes CSASPESSGNTIYF.

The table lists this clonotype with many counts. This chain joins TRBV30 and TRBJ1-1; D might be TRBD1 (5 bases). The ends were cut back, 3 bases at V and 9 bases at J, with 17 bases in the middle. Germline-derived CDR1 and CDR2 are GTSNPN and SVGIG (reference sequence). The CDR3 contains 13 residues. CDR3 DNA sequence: TGTGCCTGGAGGAGTGAAAGAACAGGAAAAGCTTTCTTT. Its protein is CAWRSERTGKAFF.

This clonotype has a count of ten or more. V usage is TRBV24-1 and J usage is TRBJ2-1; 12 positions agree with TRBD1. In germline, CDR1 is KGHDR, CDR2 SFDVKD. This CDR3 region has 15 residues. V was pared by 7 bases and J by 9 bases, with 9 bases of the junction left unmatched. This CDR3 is CATSSPGQGASEQFF. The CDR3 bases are TGTGCCACCAGCTCTCCGGGACAGGGGGCGAGTGAGCAGTTCTTC.

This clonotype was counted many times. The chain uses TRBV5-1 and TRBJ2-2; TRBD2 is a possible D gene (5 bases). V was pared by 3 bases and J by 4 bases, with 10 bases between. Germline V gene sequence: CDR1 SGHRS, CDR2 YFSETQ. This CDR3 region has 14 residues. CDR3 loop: CASSYRRFTGELFF. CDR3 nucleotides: TGCGCCAGCAGCTATCGGAGGTTCACCGGGGAGCTGTTTTTT.

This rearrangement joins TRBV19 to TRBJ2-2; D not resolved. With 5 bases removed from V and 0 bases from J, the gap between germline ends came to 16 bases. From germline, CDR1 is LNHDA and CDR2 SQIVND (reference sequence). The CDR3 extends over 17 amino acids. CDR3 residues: CASSHPMGISNTGELFF. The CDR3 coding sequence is TGTGCCAGTAGTCACCCCATGGGGATTTCGAACACCGGGGAGCTGTTTTTT.

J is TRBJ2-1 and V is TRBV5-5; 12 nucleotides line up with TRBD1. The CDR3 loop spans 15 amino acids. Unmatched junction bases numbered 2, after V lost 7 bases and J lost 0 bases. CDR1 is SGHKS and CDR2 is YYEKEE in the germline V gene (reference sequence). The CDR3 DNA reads TGTGCCAGCGGGACAGGGGGCAACTCCTACAATGAGCAGTTCTTC. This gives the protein CASGTGGNSYNEQFF.

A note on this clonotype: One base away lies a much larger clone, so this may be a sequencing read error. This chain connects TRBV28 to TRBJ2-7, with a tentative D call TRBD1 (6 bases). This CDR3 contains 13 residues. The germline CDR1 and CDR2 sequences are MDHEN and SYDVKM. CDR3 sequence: CASVKQGPYGQYF. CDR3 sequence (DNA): TGTGCCAGCGTCAAACAGGGCCCCTACGGGCAGTACTTC.

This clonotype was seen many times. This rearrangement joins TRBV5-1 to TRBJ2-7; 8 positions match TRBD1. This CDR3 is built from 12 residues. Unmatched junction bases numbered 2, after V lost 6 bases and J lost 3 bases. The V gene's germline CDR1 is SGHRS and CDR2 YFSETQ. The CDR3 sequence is CASTGTGYEQYF. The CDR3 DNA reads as TGCGCCAGCACAGGGACAGGCTACGAGCAGTACTTC.

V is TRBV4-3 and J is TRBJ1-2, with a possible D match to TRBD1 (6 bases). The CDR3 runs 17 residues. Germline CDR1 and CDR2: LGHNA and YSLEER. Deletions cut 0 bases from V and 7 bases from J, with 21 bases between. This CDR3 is CASSQDRGVGARVGYTF. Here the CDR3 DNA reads TGCGCCAGCAGCCAAGATCGGGGCGTGGGGGCGCGGGTTGGCTACACCTTC.

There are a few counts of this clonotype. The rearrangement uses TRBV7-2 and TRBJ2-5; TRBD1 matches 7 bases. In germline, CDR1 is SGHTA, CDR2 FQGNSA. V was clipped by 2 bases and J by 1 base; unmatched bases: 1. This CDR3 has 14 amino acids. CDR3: CASSLRGPQETQYF. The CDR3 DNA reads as TGTGCCAGCAGCTTAAGGGGGCCCCAAGAGACCCAGTACTTC. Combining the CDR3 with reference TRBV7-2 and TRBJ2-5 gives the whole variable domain GAGVSQSPSNKVTEKGKDVELRCDPISGHTALYWYRQSLGQGLEFLIYFQGNSAPDKSGLPSDRFSAERTGGSVSTLTIQRTQQEDSAVYLCASSLRGPQETQYFGPGTRLLVL.

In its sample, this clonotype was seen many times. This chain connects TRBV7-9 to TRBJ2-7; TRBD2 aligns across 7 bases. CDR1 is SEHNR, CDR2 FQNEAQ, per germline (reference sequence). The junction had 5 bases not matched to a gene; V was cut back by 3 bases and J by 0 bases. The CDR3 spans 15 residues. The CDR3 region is CASSFTGRFSYEQYF. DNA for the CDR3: TGTGCCAGCAGCTTTACCGGGAGGTTCTCCTACGAGCAGTACTTC.

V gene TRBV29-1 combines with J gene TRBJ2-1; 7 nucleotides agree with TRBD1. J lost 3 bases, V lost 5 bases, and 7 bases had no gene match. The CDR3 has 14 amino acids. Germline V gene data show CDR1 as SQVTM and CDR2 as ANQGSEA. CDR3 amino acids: CSVLDRTSYNEQFF. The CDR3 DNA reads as TGCAGCGTTTTGGACAGGACAAGCTACAATGAGCAGTTCTTC.

The CDR3 bases are TGTGCCAGCTCACAACAAGAGGGAATCCAAGAGACCCAGTACTTC. It codes for CASSQQEGIQETQYF. The chain links TRBV18 to TRBJ2-5; D is perhaps TRBD2 (5 bases). Germline CDR1 and CDR2: KGHSH and LQKENI. CDR3 length: 15 residues. V was clipped by 4 bases and J by 1 base, with 13 bases between them.

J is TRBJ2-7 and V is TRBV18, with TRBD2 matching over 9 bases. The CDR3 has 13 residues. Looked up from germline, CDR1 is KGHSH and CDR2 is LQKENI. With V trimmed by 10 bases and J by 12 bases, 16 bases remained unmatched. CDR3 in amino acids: CATLREREAPWYF. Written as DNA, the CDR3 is TGTGCCACGCTCCGGGAGCGGGAGGCGCCTTGGTACTTC.

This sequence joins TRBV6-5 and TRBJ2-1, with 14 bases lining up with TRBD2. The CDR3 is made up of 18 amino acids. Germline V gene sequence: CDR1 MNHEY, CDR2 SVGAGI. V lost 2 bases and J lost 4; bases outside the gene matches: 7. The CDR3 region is CASSYRWGLAGAYNEQFF. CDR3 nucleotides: TGTGCCAGCAGTTACCGTTGGGGACTAGCGGGAGCGTACAATGAGCAGTTCTTC.